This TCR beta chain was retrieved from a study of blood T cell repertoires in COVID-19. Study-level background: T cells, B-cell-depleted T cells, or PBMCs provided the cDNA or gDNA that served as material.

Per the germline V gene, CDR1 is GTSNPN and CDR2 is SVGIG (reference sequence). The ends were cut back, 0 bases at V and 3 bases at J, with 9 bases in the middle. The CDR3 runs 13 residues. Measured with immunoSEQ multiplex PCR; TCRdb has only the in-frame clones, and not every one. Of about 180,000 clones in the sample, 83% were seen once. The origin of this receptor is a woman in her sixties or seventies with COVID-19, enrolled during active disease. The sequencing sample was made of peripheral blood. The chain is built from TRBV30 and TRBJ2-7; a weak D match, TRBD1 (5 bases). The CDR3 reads CAWSVLGLYEQYF. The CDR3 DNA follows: TGTGCCTGGAGTGTACTGGGGCTCTACGAGCAGTACTTC.